These 10 T cell receptor beta chains were sequenced from one sample in a study of T cells in women clearing cervical HPV infection (dated by TCRdb to between 2018 and 2020). Library construction relied on the immunoSEQ multiplex PCR assay. This immuneACCESS table, as held by TCRdb, lists in-frame sequences with V and J called but not all clones. Of the missing ones, under half trace to an unresolved V gene in checked studies; the others have no known cause. This sample's table carries roughly 30,000 clones. The biggest ten clones account for 7.5% to 9.5% of the sample. The sample was blood buffy coat. Receptors originate from a woman aged 18 to 75 with a cervical HPV16 infection that either progressed to CIN3+ or cleared (not recorded which).

In regard to this clone: The read falls 3 residues short of the CDR3 end, and the missing part is taken from the germline J gene. This rearrangement joins TRBV12-3 or TRBV12-4 to TRBJ1-5, with D perhaps TRBD1 (6 bases). The CDR3 runs 14 residues. V dropped 6 bases and J dropped 4 bases, with 13 bases sitting between them. CDR3 residues: CASSHGRGNQPQHF. CDR3 bases read: TGTGCCAGCAGCCATGGCAGGGGTAATCAGCCC.

As to this clone: The read ends 3 residues before the CDR3 terminus; that terminus is restored from the germline J gene. The chain joins TRBV10-3 to TRBJ2-7; D gene unclear. CDR1 and CDR2 from the germline V gene are ENHRY and SYGVKD. With 3 bases removed from V and 4 bases from J, the gap between germline ends came to 7 bases. This CDR3 region has 12 residues. Here the CDR3 reads CAISENSYEQYF. Incomplete CDR3 DNA: TGTGCCATCAGTGAAAATTCTTACGAG.

Worth noting for this clone: The read halts 3 residues ahead of the CDR3 end, with the missing end drawn from the germline J gene. J is TRBJ1-1 and V is TRBV14; D gene unclear. The CDR3 is 13 residues long. V lost 2 bases to trimming and J lost 0 bases, with 4 bases between them. CDR1 is SGHDN, CDR2 FVKESK, per germline. The covered CDR3 bases are TGTGCCAGCAGCCAATGGCTGAACACTGAA. Translated, it gives CASSQWLNTE. From start to end, the CDR3 is CASSQWLNTEAFF.

In the case of this clone: The CDR3 is cut off 3 residues early in the read; its end comes from the germline J gene. The chain links TRBV4-2 to TRBJ2-3; 10 bases align to TRBD2. The CDR3 contains 16 residues. With 0 bases clipped from V and 1 base from J, the junction kept 1 base outside the gene matches. Germline V gene sequence: CDR1 LGHNA, CDR2 YNFKEQ. The covered CDR3 bases are TGTGCCAGCAGCCAAGAACTAGCGGGGCGCACAGATACG. It encodes CASSQELAGRTDT. The entire CDR3 is CASSQELAGRTDTQYF.

A word on this clone: The observed sequence ends 3 residues before the CDR3 terminus, with the missing tail filled in from the germline J gene. This rearrangement joins TRBV20-1 to TRBJ2-5; the D gene could be TRBD1 or TRBD2 (7 bases each). V was shortened by 6 bases and J by 4 bases, with 18 bases between the two germline ends. The CDR3 length is 14 residues. The germline V gene encodes CDR1 DFQATT and CDR2 SNEGSKA (reference sequence). The CDR3 here is CSAKGRGQGETQYF. The DNA read from the CDR3 is TGCAGTGCCAAAGGGAGGGGGCAGGGAGAGACC.

Points on this clone: The DNA ends 3 residues before the CDR3 does, and the rest of the CDR3 is filled in from the germline J gene. The chain employs TRBV20-1 and TRBJ1-6, with D possibly being TRBD1 (6 bases). The CDR3 length is 14 residues. Between the trimmed V and J ends, which lost 6 bases and 3 bases, there was a span of 12 bases. Germline assignment: CDR1 DFQATT and CDR2 SNEGSKA (reference sequence). The CDR3 sequence is CSATRDIYNSPLHF. The sequenced CDR3 bases are TGCAGTGCAACCCGGGACATCTATAATTCACCC.

The part of the CDR3 DNA that was read is TGTGCCAGCAAAAGGGACGGGGGGAGGAATCAGCCC. Its protein product is CASKRDGGRNQP. The whole CDR3 protein reads CASKRDGGRNQPQHF. J is TRBJ1-5 and V is TRBV2; D possibly corresponds to TRBD1 (5 bases). The CDR3 goes on 3 residues after the read ends, and that part is filled in from the germline J gene. Germline loops: CDR1 SNHLY, CDR2 FYNNEI. CDR3 length equals 15 residues. The germline V and J ends were trimmed by 7 bases and 4 bases, with 17 bases remaining between them.

Partial CDR3 DNA: TGTGCCAGCTCACGGACTAGCGGTGGTTCCGGTGAG. Translated: CASSRTSGGSGE. The complete CDR3 protein is CASSRTSGGSGEQFF. The rearrangement links TRBV18 to TRBJ2-1, with 10 bases fitting TRBD2. The read ends 3 residues early relative to the CDR3; the germline J gene fills the gap. The V gene end was trimmed by 4 bases and the J gene end by 9 bases; junction bases not matched to a gene: 9. Germline-derived CDR1 and CDR2 are KGHSH and LQKENI. The CDR3 loop spans 15 amino acids.

A word on this clone: The read is 3 residues too short to cover the CDR3 end, so that end is filled in from the germline J gene. The chain has TRBV7-2 and TRBJ2-4; the D gene is possibly TRBD1 (7 bases). This CDR3 is 14 amino acids long. Germline CDR1 is SGHTA and CDR2 is FQGNSA. Incomplete CDR3 DNA: TGTGCCAGCAAGCGAGGGGGCGGGAACTATGGT. Its translation: CASKRGGGNYG. The CDR3, in full, reads CASKRGGGNYGQYF.

With respect to this clone: The CDR3 extends 3 residues past the end of the read, so its final part is completed from the germline J gene. Other nucleotide sequences in the sample specify the same CDR3. V and J are TRBV30 and TRBJ1-3, with D unclear. In germline, CDR1 is GTSNPN, CDR2 SVGIG (reference sequence). The V end lost 4 bases, the J end lost 1 base, and 11 bases lay between the germline ends. The CDR3 runs to 14 residues. The part of the CDR3 DNA that was read is TGTGCCTGGATCACCCCGGGGTCTGGAAACACC. It codes for CAWITPGSGNT. The whole CDR3 sequence reads CAWITPGSGNTIYF.